The subject of this entry is one TCR beta chain. Its ends do not fully match the called genes, so a read error is possible. This sample is part of a study of CD8 T cells in ankylosing spondylitis. The CDR3 consists of 14 residues. The V gene's germline CDR1 is DFQATT and CDR2 SNEGSKA (reference sequence). One entry per CDR3 protein, called by TCRdb with MiXCR from the 5' RACE reads. The profile covers some 150,000 distinct CDR3 sequences, with about 10% appearing a single time and approximately 4% taken by the ten largest. This sequence joins TRBV20-1 and TRBJ2-5; maybe TRBD1 (6 bases). The receptor was derived from a female donor with ankylosing spondylitis or in good health (not recorded which). Sequenced sample: blood, either unsorted or a sorted T cell fraction (not recorded which). The CDR3 sequence: CSVRAWGRQETQYF. CDR3 coding DNA: TGCAGTGTTAGAGCGTGGGGGCGACAAGAGACCCAGTACTTC.